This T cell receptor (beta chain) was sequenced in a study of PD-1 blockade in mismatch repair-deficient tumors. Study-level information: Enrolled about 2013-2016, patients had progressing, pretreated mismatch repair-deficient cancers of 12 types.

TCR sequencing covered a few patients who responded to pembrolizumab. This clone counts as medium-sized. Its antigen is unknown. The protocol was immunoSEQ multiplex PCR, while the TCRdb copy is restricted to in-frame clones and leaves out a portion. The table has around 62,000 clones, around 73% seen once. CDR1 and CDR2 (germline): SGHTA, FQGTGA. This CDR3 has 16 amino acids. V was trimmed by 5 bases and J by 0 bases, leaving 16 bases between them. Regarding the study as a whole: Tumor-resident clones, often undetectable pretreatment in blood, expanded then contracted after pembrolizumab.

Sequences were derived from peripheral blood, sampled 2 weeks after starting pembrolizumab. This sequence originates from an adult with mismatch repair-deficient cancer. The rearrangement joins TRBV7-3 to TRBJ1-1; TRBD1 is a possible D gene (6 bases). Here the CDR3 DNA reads TGTGCCAGCAGCCCTACTCCGACAGGAATGAACACTGAAGCTTTCTTT. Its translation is CASSPTPTGMNTEAFF.